This T cell receptor (beta chain) was documented in a study of a mutant IDH1 vaccine in newly diagnosed glioma (dated by TCRdb to the early 2020s). About the study as a whole: Of the approximately 35 treated patients, roughly 60% were male and about 40% were female, and the mean age was 40.4 years. Longitudinal TCRB deep sequencing was done for 25 to 30 treated patients, wherever samples were available for exploratory analyses. Before enrollment, patients had received standard therapy of radiotherapy alone, temozolomide alone, or radiochemotherapy with temozolomide; most received the combination. Peripheral blood samples were drawn at six visits, namely V03 (baseline), V05, V07, V10, V12 and V13. What the research found in general, with its limitations: Across multiple MHC alleles, vaccine-induced immune responses were seen in around 93% of patients. Availability determined which PBMC samples were chosen for TCRB deep sequencing. Changes in the top peripheral T cell clonotypes picked up by TCRB sequencing did not appear to be linked to pseudoprogression. It was noted by the authors that analyses of patient blood samples could not be reproduced owing to sample limitations.

This clone has a handful of counts. The antigen this receptor binds is unknown. Per-base quality was not reported, and no clone a single base away is much larger than it. The library was built by means of the immunoSEQ multiplex PCR assay. The hsTCRB Kit was used according to the manufacturer's protocol to amplify rearranged TCR beta chain sequences. An Illumina MiSeq was used to sequence the TCRB libraries. The published analysis was carried out like this. The proprietary platform of the kit vendor was used for demultiplexing, trimming and gene mapping. This immuneACCESS table, as held by TCRdb, lists in-frame sequences with V and J called but not all clones. Of the missing ones, under half trace to an unresolved V gene in checked studies; the others have no known cause. The V and J calls and clone size are taken from that table; D and trimming were inferred from the DNA. Here the sample has about 38,000 clones; 78% occur a single time. The top ten clonotypes cover over 7.5% of the sample.

The germline V gene supplies CDR1 SQVTM and CDR2 ANQGSEA. V loses 6 bases at its end and J loses 6 bases; junction bases beyond the gene matches: 2. Taken from cysteine to phenylalanine, the CDR3 has 11 residues. Of all the DNA, just the CDR3 is kept, 33 bases in frame from base 1. The time point label here, explained by the study, means: baseline, week 1 (first vaccination visit). The label giving this sample's treatment or condition can be read as: pre-vaccination baseline after standard-of-care therapy. All donors had newly diagnosed IDH1-mutant astrocytomas of WHO grade 3 or 4 that showed loss of nuclear ATRX. The samples were drawn from NOA16, a multicentre, single-arm, open-label phase I trial in Germany that tested a mutant IDH1 peptide vaccine in humans for the first time. For immunogenicity testing, the blood drawn at visit V03 was used as the baseline sample. Genomic DNA for TCRB sequencing was isolated from EDTA blood with the DNeasy Blood and Tissue Kit.

The V and J genes are TRBV29-1 and TRBJ1-2; a stretch of 9 junction bases matches TRBD1. This sequence originates from a man aged 40-49 years with glioma. Some clones in this sample may be carry-over from other donors' samples. The sample here was PBMCs, taken from a glioma patient treated with radiotherapy, temozolomide or both. The nucleotide sequence is given as TGCAGCGTGGGACAGGGAAATGGCTACACCTTC. Its protein reads: CSVGQGNGYTF.